This TCR beta chain is from a study of blood T cell repertoires in COVID-19. Study summary: In each case, the material was cDNA or gDNA derived from T cells, B-cell-depleted T cells, or PBMCs.

Germline loops: CDR1 SGHTA, CDR2 FQGNSA. CDR3 length equals 15 residues. V dropped 5 bases and J dropped 7 bases, with 18 bases sitting between them. Profiled with immunoSEQ multiplex PCR; TCRdb holds only in-frame clones, not every one. This sample has 350,000 to 550,000 clones; around 89% occur once, and the top ten carry more than 4%. The TCR originated in a woman aged 30 to 39 with acute or convalescent COVID-19. This chain links TRBV7-2 with TRBJ2-1; a weak D match, TRBD2 (5 bases). Sequenced sample: peripheral blood. CDR3 in DNA: TGTGCCAGCAGCACTTATGCGGACTTCGGAAATGAGCAGTTCTTC. It encodes CASSTYADFGNEQFF.